The source of this T cell receptor beta chain is a study of blood T cell repertoires in COVID-19. Background on the study: Whether acute or convalescent, the COVID-19 samples came from the United States, Italy and Spain. PBMCs, B-cell-depleted T cells, or T cells provided the cDNA or gDNA that made up the material.

This clone was recorded once. In the original workflow: The assay estimated nucleated cells by amplifying reference gene primers. This table comes from immunoSEQ multiplex PCR, and its TCRdb copy is limited to in-frame clones, with some not included. V and J calls and clone size are copied from that table; D and trimming were computed from the DNA. Altogether 120,000 to 150,000 clones are present, 65% to 90% being singletons, with the ten largest covering roughly 2.9%. The origin of this receptor is a middle-aged man with acute or convalescent COVID-19. The sample taken for sequencing was peripheral blood.

Written as DNA, the CDR3 is TGTGCCAGCAGTGAATCGAGGATGGCAGAGAATCAGCCCCAGCATTTT. It encodes CASSESRMAENQPQHF. The rearrangement links TRBV2 to TRBJ1-5, with D hard to call. CDR3 length equals 16 residues. Germline-derived CDR1 and CDR2 are SNHLY and FYNNEI. V gave up 2 bases and J gave up 4 bases, with 15 bases separating them.